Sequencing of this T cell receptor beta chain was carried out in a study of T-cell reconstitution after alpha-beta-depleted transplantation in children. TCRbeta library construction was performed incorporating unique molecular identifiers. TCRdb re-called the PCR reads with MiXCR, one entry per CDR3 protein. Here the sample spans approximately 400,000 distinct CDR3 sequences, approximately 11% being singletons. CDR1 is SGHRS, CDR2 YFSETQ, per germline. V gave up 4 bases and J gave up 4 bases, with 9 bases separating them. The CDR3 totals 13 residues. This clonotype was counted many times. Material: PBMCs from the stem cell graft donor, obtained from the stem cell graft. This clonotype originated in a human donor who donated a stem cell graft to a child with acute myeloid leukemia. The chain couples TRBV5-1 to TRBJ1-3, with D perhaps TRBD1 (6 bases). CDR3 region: CASSLDRGNTIYF. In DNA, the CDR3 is TGCGCCAGCAGCCTCGACAGGGGAAACACCATATATTTT. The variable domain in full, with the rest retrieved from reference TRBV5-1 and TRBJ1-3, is KAGVTQTPRYLIKTRGQQVTLSCSPISGHRSVSWYQQTPGQGLQFLFEYFSETQRNKGNFPGRFSGRQFSNSRSEMNVSTLELGDSALYLCASSLDRGNTIYFGEGSWLTVV.